This T cell receptor beta chain originates from a study of control samples from healthy donors and cancer patients. Profiling relied on immunoSEQ multiplex PCR, and the TCRdb table lists in-frame clones only, not all of them. The sample gives 35,000 to 45,000 clones, over 80% of which show up once; over 45% is in the top ten. From germline, CDR1 is SNHLY and CDR2 FYNNEI. This CDR3 region has 13 residues. Trimming pared 7 bases from V and 8 bases from J, leaving 17 bases between. The chain is built from TRBV2 and TRBJ1-2; D perhaps matches TRBD1 (6 bases). The sequence derives from a man aged 60-69 years in good health. Specimen: blood. The CDR3 sequence is CASTQQGTRGYTF. The DNA of the CDR3 is TGTGCCAGCACCCAACAGGGAACGAGGGGCTACACCTTC.